The source of this T cell receptor (beta chain) is a study of cytomegalovirus exposure and HLA in healthy donors (TCRdb year 2017). Concerning the study at large: An earlier analysis of about 530 of the donors reported about 260 Gb of sequence data and around 120 million unique TCR beta sequences obtained from about 180 million T cells. Around 300 gigabases of sequencing data and tens of millions of unique TCR sequences were included in an early release covering roughly 600 HLA-typed donors. Of the roughly 400 genotyped donors, roughly 85% fell in the genetic ancestry cluster associated with self-reported Caucasian donors. The study was designed to test whether signatures of past pathogen exposure could be identified by cataloging public T cell receptors. The study profiled the T cell repertoires of hundreds of subjects by immunosequencing and related them to cytomegalovirus serostatus. A separate validation cohort of approximately 120 different subjects was used in addition to the approximately 700-subject first cohort. To predict cytomegalovirus infection status, the study combined high-throughput TCR immunosequencing, statistical association of individual TCRs with disease status, and machine learning. A later analysis re-examined previously published TCR beta repertoires from just over 650 donors and added high-resolution HLA genotyping to investigate patterns of TCR occurrence. In the later analysis, no new phenotypic data were used to find candidate immune exposures; instead, reliance was placed on TCR beta sequences and their occurrence across donors. To decide whether each TCR beta V gene segment behaved as functional or pseudogenic, an earlier analysis of some 600 of the donors relied on high-throughput TCR beta sequencing. Donor age, sex, ethnicity and CMV serostatus were compiled together with the repertoire data. A later genetic analysis used genome-wide SNP genotypes for about 65% of the 666 donors, treating that subset as a discovery cohort. All discovery cohort repertoires had been generated on a single sequencing platform. HLA typing included class I and class II loci at four-digit resolution. Typing coverage differed by locus: A, B, C, DRB1 and DQB1 were typed in roughly 629-630 donors, DQA1 in roughly 510, DPA1 in some 610, and DPB1 in roughly 450. Four to six DR-DQ haplotypes were handled as single units for association and clustering, since linkage in the cohort was strong. Among some 410 genotyped donors of the cohort, an average of approximately 240,000 unique TCR beta nucleotide sequences was sequenced per donor, of which 15% to 20% were non-productive. The research as a whole found: Immune exposure information for the cohort was limited to CMV serostatus. The study gave a list of 150 to 200 TCR beta chains associated with cytomegalovirus. In a later analysis, most CMV-associated TCR beta chains were found to appear HLA-restricted, with HLA associations seemingly driven largely by CMV exposure. Linkage disequilibrium might explain the correlated functional status among segregating V segments, but an unknown experimental factor could not be ruled out. In both the original and validation cohorts, the classifier was reported to diagnose cytomegalovirus status with high specificity and sensitivity. In an earlier analysis of some 500 of the donors, most TCR beta V segments appeared in productive rearrangements about 87% or about 30% of the time, broadly matching IMGT annotations. Several of the top co-occurrence clusters appeared to be linked to parvovirus B19, influenza, CMV and Epstein-Barr virus, according to a later analysis. This cohort had only TCR beta chains sequenced, and the lack of alpha or paired-chain data limited which features could be detected. Most TCR sequences were observed very rarely across donors, whereas some public TCRs were present in many individuals. Assigning TCR associations to individual alleles was difficult when HLA alleles, especially DR and DQ, strongly co-occurred. A later analysis found that HLA-associated TCR beta chains were more clonally expanded and had lower generation probabilities than equally common non-associated chains. Because the 87-base-pair reads could not distinguish some IMGT-functional V segments, including TRBV6-2 and TRBV6-3, those segments were excluded. According to a later genetic analysis, donors in an Asian-associated ancestry cluster had fewer N-insertions in productive TCRs than the approximately 710-donor mean. A later analysis associated about 17,000 TCR beta sequences with specific HLA alleles at a false discovery rate of 0.05. A further reported finding was that TCR beta sequences accurately predicted the HLA-A and HLA-B alleles for most subjects in the first cohort. The authors suggested that the approach could potentially be generalized to other disease states and immunological phenotypes. According to a later analysis, TCR association rates differed among HLA loci, with DRB1 alleles showing the most associated TCRs and HLA-C alleles showing the fewest. Three of the identified cytomegalovirus-associated TCR beta chains were confirmed in vitro to be specific for cytomegalovirus antigens. A cluster of highly shared sequence variants was judged likely to be a technical artifact of the sequencing pipeline. The presence/absence analyses assumed that sequencing depth was roughly uniform across donors, and that assumption may not be true. A later genetic analysis associated a missense DCLRE1C variant with V-gene and J-gene trimming of TCR beta chains, and an independent cohort replicated the association. The earlier analysis of about 600 of the donors excluded some 15 rarely observed V segments, including chromosome 9 orphons, because counts were too low. Because HLA typing was unavailable for some donors at each locus, only the typed subset was used in association tests.

Receptors were amplified or captured by the immunoSEQ multiplex PCR assay. A mixture of 60 forward primers for TCR Vbeta segments and 13 reverse primers for TCR Jbeta segments was used in the multiplex PCR. The CDR3 region of rearranged TCR beta genes was amplified from genomic DNA with a multiplex PCR assay. The Illumina HiSeq System was used to sequence the amplified TCR beta libraries as 87-base-pair reads. In the original analysis: A later analysis tallied some 79 million unique TCR beta chains across the 700 or so repertoires, and some 10 million of those chains were shared by two or more donors. A nearest-neighbor algorithm error-corrected the raw reads and collapsed the reads into unique sequences, merging closely related sequences to remove PCR and sequencing errors. To assign V, D and J gene segments, CDR3 sequences were aligned to IMGT reference sequences. Each retained sequence needed at least a six-nucleotide match to both a V gene segment and a J gene segment. A rearrangement counted as productive if the CDR3 had no stop codons and remained in frame with V and J, and every other rearrangement counted as non-productive. CDR3 was defined by IMGT convention, running from the second conserved V-encoded cysteine to the conserved J-encoded phenylalanine. In an earlier analysis of 500 to 650 of the donors, sequences lacking an unambiguous match to a single V gene segment were excluded. In an earlier analysis of more than 500 of the donors, a V segment was called functional when productive rearrangements were above 56.7%, and segregating when the standard deviation between donors exceeded 5%. To diagnose cytomegalovirus status from the catalog of TCR beta chain sequences, a statistical classification framework was built. In a later analysis, TCR nucleotide sequences were compared against IMGT/GENE-DB human TR gene sequences so that V and J genes could be assigned. A later analysis assigned CDR3 sequences and most-parsimonious VDJ recombination scenarios with the TCRdist pipeline. In a later analysis, each TCR beta chain was defined by its CDR3 amino acid sequence together with its V-gene family, and reads without a unique V-gene family were excluded. As a way to deal with suspected cross-contamination and a sequencing artifact, a later analysis dropped 450 to 600 nucleotide sequences that were highly shared and had low generation probability. In a later analysis, a clonal expansion index for each public chain was calculated from normalized within-repertoire ranks of inferred template counts. Generation probabilities in a later analysis came from a VDJ recombination model fitted to out-of-frame rearrangements, and those results were checked against IGoR. A later analysis scored TCR-TCR, TCR-HLA and TCR-CMV co-occurrence with hypergeometric tests, applying a repertoire-size bias correction to TCR pairs. To estimate false discovery rates, a later analysis permuted the HLA or CMV assignments 20 times. In a later analysis, co-occurring TCRs were grouped with DBSCAN, and TCRdist sequence similarity was added when clustering was performed within HLA-allele-positive subsets. Repertoires with fewer than 30,000 or more than 120,000 public chains, plus five repertoires with anomalous nucleotide sharing, were excluded from co-occurrence clustering. What TCRdb holds here is the immuneACCESS table cut down to in-frame rearrangements. Part of the clones is not present; checked against another copy, under half of the missing clones reflect an unresolved V gene, and the others are unexplained. V and J calls and clone size are copied from that table; D and trimming were computed from the DNA. This sample comprises roughly 190,000 clones, approximately 80% of them detected only once. Clones ranked in the top ten supply roughly 2.6% of the sample.

The cohort comprised more than 550 healthy bone marrow donors. At the time of sampling, all cohort members were nominally healthy, though unrecorded immune exposures were likely present. The donor was CMV seropositive and belonged to the group of over 250 seropositive cohort members. Every donor gave a peripheral blood sample, and the peripheral blood mononuclear cells from that sample were used for TCR beta sequencing. Genomic DNA was extracted from the blood cell samples with the Qiagen DNeasy Blood Extraction Kit. In regard to this clone: Its antigen remains undetermined. There are no base qualities to consult, and no much larger clone falls within one base.

From a lookup of the germline V gene, CDR1 and CDR2 are MNHEY and SVGAGI. Reading from cysteine to phenylalanine, the CDR3 counts 12 amino acids. Only the CDR3 DNA is retained, 36 bases long and in frame from the first base. The germline V end is reduced by 10 bases and the J end by 5 bases; junction bases left unmatched: 6. This TCR came from a woman aged 45-65 years in good health and CMV-seropositive. The sequencing sample was made of PBMCs. Here the chain combines TRBV6-5 and TRBJ2-7; 9 nucleotides in the junction match TRBD1. CDR3 loop: CAISDRGNEQYF. The DNA sequence is as follows: TGTGCCATTTCGGACAGGGGTAACGAGCAGTACTTC.